The 6 T cell receptor beta chains presented below share a single source sample, sequenced in a study of blood T cell repertoires in COVID-19. Assay: immunoSEQ multiplex PCR; the TCRdb copy retains only in-frame clones and omits some. The table has 140,000 to 150,000 clones, around 84% seen once. The specimen sequenced was peripheral blood. These receptors came from a human donor in a cohort sampled during active COVID-19.

The rearrangement uses TRBV5-1 and TRBJ1-1; weak D call: TRBD1 (6 bases). V lost 0 bases and J lost 1, with 7 bases in between. This CDR3 comprises 14 residues. Per germline, CDR1 SGHRS and CDR2 YFSETQ. The CDR3 is CASSLVGGNTEAFF. The CDR3 DNA follows: TGCGCCAGCAGCTTGGTAGGGGGGAACACTGAAGCTTTCTTT.

The chain combines TRBV2 with TRBJ1-5; the D is unclear. The V end lost 2 bases, the J end lost 6 bases, and 11 bases lay between the germline ends. Per the germline V gene, CDR1 is SNHLY and CDR2 is FYNNEI. The CDR3 runs to 14 residues. In nucleotides, the CDR3 is TGTGCCAGCAGTGAACGGCAGGAGGGTCAGCCCCAGCATTTT. Protein sequence: CASSERQEGQPQHF.

The rearrangement links TRBV10-3 to TRBJ1-2, with 7 bases aligning to TRBD1. The CDR3 has 15 residues. Germline V gene data show CDR1 as ENHRY and CDR2 as SYGVKD. With V trimmed by 3 bases and J by 0 bases, 4 bases remained unmatched. CDR3 DNA: TGTGCCATCAGTGACCTCGACAGGGCTAACTATGGCTACACCTTC. It yields the protein CAISDLDRANYGYTF.

The chain combines TRBV19 with TRBJ1-1; D unresolved. Trimming pared 3 bases from V and 2 bases from J, leaving 7 bases between. Germline assignment: CDR1 LNHDA and CDR2 SQIVND (reference sequence). The CDR3 is 13 amino acids. CDR3 residues: CASSMAVNTEAFF. The CDR3 DNA reads as TGTGCCAGTAGTATGGCCGTCAACACTGAAGCTTTCTTT.

The chain combines TRBV7-2 with TRBJ2-5; D is unresolved. Trimming left V 5 bases short and J 5 bases short, with 18 bases between. CDR1 is SGHTA, CDR2 FQGNSA, per germline. The CDR3 totals 15 residues. The CDR3 sequence: CASSQPELGSETQYF. The CDR3 DNA sequence: TGTGCCAGCAGCCAGCCGGAACTCGGGTCGGAGACCCAGTACTTC.

This clone has only a few counts. The rearrangement uses TRBV6-1 and TRBJ1-2, with D possibly TRBD1 on 5 matching bases. Germline V gene lookup returns CDR1 MNHNS and CDR2 SASEGT. This CDR3 spans 16 amino acids. V gave up 4 bases and J gave up 3 bases, with 18 bases separating them. The CDR3 spells CASSGDFFPVHYGYTF. CDR3 coding DNA: TGTGCCAGCAGTGGGGACTTCTTCCCCGTACACTATGGCTACACCTTC.